Presented here are 4 T cell receptor beta chains from one specimen sequenced in a study of lymphopenia after photon versus proton radiotherapy. Sequencing was performed with immunoSEQ multiplex PCR; in TCRdb, only in-frame clones are kept and a portion is missing. This repertoire shows roughly 58,000 clones, about 90% found once; its top ten account for around 13%. The sequencing used peripheral blood, collected from a patient treated with proton-based radiotherapy. The receptors derive from an elderly man with esophageal cancer.

Sample share makes this clone medium-sized. The chain combines TRBV4-1 with TRBJ2-2, with D possibly being TRBD1 (6 bases). Per germline, CDR1 MGHRA and CDR2 YSYEKL. With 7 bases removed from V and 7 bases from J, the gap between germline ends came to 22 bases. The CDR3 spans 16 residues. In DNA form, the CDR3 reads TGCGCCAGCAACCTAATTTGGGGGCTCGGCATCGGGGAGCTGTTTTTT. This gives the protein CASNLIWGLGIGELFF.

This rearrangement joins TRBV23-1 to TRBJ2-6, with D possibly TRBD2 on 5 matching bases. TRBV23-1 is recorded as an ORF, its role being uncertain. Trimming stripped 11 bases from V and 1 base from J, with 12 bases between. There are 14 residues in the CDR3. CDR3 in DNA: TGCGCCGGGAGCACTCGGTCTGGGGCCAACGTCCTGACTTTC. As protein: CAGSTRSGANVLTF.

The chain combines TRBV19 with TRBJ2-7; D assignment may be TRBD1 or TRBD2 (6 bases each). CDR3 length equals 14 residues. V lost 1 base, J lost 2 bases, and 9 bases lay in between. The germline CDR1 and CDR2 sequences are LNHDA and SQIVND (reference sequence). The CDR3 DNA reads as TGTGCCAGTAGTATAGCACGGGGGCCCTACGAGCAGTACTTC. Translation: CASSIARGPYEQYF. The whole variable domain, remainder taken from reference TRBV19 and TRBJ2-7, is DGGITQSPKYLFRKEGQNVTLSCEQNLNHDAMYWYRQDPGQGLRLIYYSQIVNDFQKGDIAEGYSVSREKKESFPLTVTSAQKNPTAFYLCASSIARGPYEQYFGPGTRLTVT.

The J gene is TRBJ2-7, the V gene TRBV20-1; D is undetermined. CDR3 length: 11 amino acids. The germline V gene has CDR1 DFQATT and CDR2 SNEGSKA (reference sequence). Trimming pared 4 bases from V and 7 bases from J, leaving 11 bases between. The CDR3 DNA reads as TGCAGTGCTACAGGCACCCGGGAGCAGTACTTC. It encodes CSATGTREQYF.